This T cell receptor (beta chain) was found in a study of control samples from healthy donors and cancer patients. The germline V gene encodes CDR1 LNHNV and CDR2 YYDKDF (reference sequence). The CDR3 runs 15 residues. V lost 1 base and J lost 10, with 19 bases in between. TCRdb's table, derived via immunoSEQ multiplex PCR, lists solely in-frame clones and lacks some. The sample carries roughly 38,000 clones, 70% to 90% recorded once. The sample consisted of blood. This TCR derives from a man between 60 and 75 years old in good health. V and J are TRBV15 and TRBJ1-1, with D tentatively TRBD1 (5 bases). This CDR3 reads CATSRGEVSLRGAFF. The CDR3 bases are TGTGCCACCAGCAGAGGGGAGGTGTCATTAAGGGGAGCTTTCTTT.